A selection of T cell receptor beta chains follows, all from one sample in a study of molecular identifiers for immune sequencing clone quantification. TCRdb reprocessed the PCR reads with MiXCR, giving one entry per CDR3 protein. The sample lists 350,000 or so distinct CDR3 sequences, over 20% occurring once. The sample taken for sequencing was naive CD8+ T cells from blood, with Jurkat cell RNA spiked in. The receptor source for this set is a human donor in good health. Some libraries in this study had Jurkat cell RNA spiked in. CDR3s include the opening cysteine and the closing phenylalanine or tryptophan. A D gene is named only where the DNA matches it firmly. Clone size is shown for a subset of rows, as once, few, many or a class of expanded clone.

len,v_gene,d_gene,j_gene,abundance,CDR3nt,CDR3aa
12,TRBV2,-,TRBJ2-7,-,TGTGCCAGCAGTGACAGGGCTTCAGAGCAGTACTTC,CASSDRASEQYF
12,TRBV28,-,TRBJ2-7,many,TGTGCCAGCAGTTCGGAATTTCACGAGCAGTACTTC,CASSSEFHEQYF
15,TRBV30,TRBD2,TRBJ2-1,-,TGTGCCTGGAGTGTAGTAGCGGGATCCTACAATGAGCAGTTCTTC,CAWSVVAGSYNEQFF
17,TRBV4-1,TRBD2,TRBJ2-7,-,TGCGCCAGCAGCCAAGTGGGGGGGTTCGGTAGCTCCTACGAGCAGTACTTC,CASSQVGGFGSSYEQYF
13,TRBV5-3,TRBD1,TRBJ1-1,few,TGTGCCAGCAGGTACAGGGGGCTGACTGAAGCTTTCTTT,CASRYRGLTEAFF
19,TRBV9,-,TRBJ2-6,many,TGTGCCAGCAGCGTCAATTCCGGGCCCTTGGAAGGTGGGGCCAACGTCCTGACTTTC,CASSVNSGPLEGGANVLTF
16,TRBV4-1,-,TRBJ1-2,many,TGCGCCAGCAGCCAACAAGGTGTAGGGGCTCGCTATGGCTACACCTTC,CASSQQGVGARYGYTF
18,TRBV4-3,-,TRBJ2-5,-,TGCGCCAGCAGCCAAGATTTCTCCGGGCAGGGAGTCGAAGAGACCCAGTACTTC,CASSQDFSGQGVEETQYF
16,TRBV24-1,-,TRBJ2-3,few,TGTGCCACCAGTGATTCCGGGGACCTGGGCCCAGATACGCAGTATTTT,CATSDSGDLGPDTQYF
16,TRBV7-9,TRBD1,TRBJ2-7,-,TGTGCCAGCAGCTTAAGGGCAGGGGGCTACTCCTACGAGCAGTACTTC,CASSLRAGGYSYEQYF
15,TRBV21-1,-,TRBJ2-3,many,TGTGCCAGCAGAGAGTCGGACCCAAGGATAGATACGCAGTATTTT,CASRESDPRIDTQYF
14,TRBV12-3/TRBV12-4,-,TRBJ1-4,many,TGTGCCAGCAGTTTGGGGTTTTCAAATGAAAAACTGTTTTTT,CASSLGFSNEKLFF
13,TRBV7-9,-,TRBJ1-4,once,TGTGCCACAACGCCCTATATTAATGAAAAACTGTTTTTT,CATTPYINEKLFF
17,TRBV4-1,-,TRBJ2-5,many,TGCGCCAGCAGCCTGACACCCCCCGGGACTGGCCAAGAGACCCAGTACTTC,CASSLTPPGTGQETQYF
13,TRBV19,-,TRBJ2-5,many,TGTGCCAGTAGTATTGCTACCTCCCGGTCCCAGTACTTC,CASSIATSRSQYF
14,TRBV6-5,TRBD1,TRBJ2-7,many,TGTGCCAGCAGTTACCGGGACAGGGTACACGAGCAGTACTTC,CASSYRDRVHEQYF
15,TRBV6-2/TRBV6-3,TRBD2,TRBJ2-2,-,TGTGCCAGCAGTCCGCGGGGGGGTCGCACCGGGGAGCTGTTTTTT,CASSPRGGRTGELFF
15,TRBV6-2/TRBV6-3,-,TRBJ1-1,many,TGTGCCAGCAGTTATTTTGGGGCCCAGGACACTGAAGCTTTCTTT,CASSYFGAQDTEAFF
15,TRBV13,-,TRBJ2-3,-,TGTGCCAGCAGCTTAACCGGGACGGCCGGAGATACGCAGTATTTT,CASSLTGTAGDTQYF
14,TRBV7-9,-,TRBJ2-5,many,TGTGCCAGCAGCTTAGAAGCGAACCAAGAGACCCAGTACTTC,CASSLEANQETQYF
16,TRBV6-5,TRBD1,TRBJ1-5,many,TGTGCCAGCAGTTACTCCGGACAGGATAAAAATCAGCCCCAGCATTTT,CASSYSGQDKNQPQHF
15,TRBV28,TRBD2,TRBJ2-7,few,TGTGCCAGCAGTTTATTCCGGGAGGGCCCCTACGAGCAGTACTTC,CASSLFREGPYEQYF
16,TRBV20-1,-,TRBJ1-4,few,TGCAGTGCTAGAGATTGGGAAGGTCCGGGGGGTGAAAAACTGTTTTTT,CSARDWEGPGGEKLFF
18,TRBV29-1,TRBD2,TRBJ2-1,-,TGCAGCGTTGAGGAACCCCGACTAGCGGGACACTCCTACAATGAGCAGTTCTTC,CSVEEPRLAGHSYNEQFF
15,TRBV27,TRBD2,TRBJ2-7,few,TGTGCCAGCAGCCCGGGGGGGGCACTTTCCTACGAGCAGTACTTC,CASSPGGALSYEQYF
15,TRBV15,TRBD2,TRBJ2-1,many,TGTGCCACCAGCCCCACCGCGGGAGTGAATAATGAGCAGTTCTTC,CATSPTAGVNNEQFF
14,TRBV7-2,-,TRBJ2-3,many,TGTGCCAGCAGCTTAGTAGCGGTCACAGATACGCAGTATTTT,CASSLVAVTDTQYF
14,TRBV13,-,TRBJ1-1,-,TGTGCCAGCAGCTCCGGGGGGGCCTATACTGAAGCTTTCTTT,CASSSGGAYTEAFF
14,TRBV4-1,TRBD1,TRBJ1-3,many,TGCGCCAGCAGCCGAGGACAGGGCCAGGACACCATATATTTT,CASSRGQGQDTIYF
13,TRBV12-3/TRBV12-4,TRBD2,TRBJ2-1,few,TGTGCCAGCAGTTTAGCGGCGGGGGATGAGCAGTTCTTC,CASSLAAGDEQFF
15,TRBV4-3,-,TRBJ1-1,many,TGCGCCAGCAGCCAAGATCGGGGCAAGAACACTGAAGCTTTCTTT,CASSQDRGKNTEAFF
16,TRBV7-9,-,TRBJ2-3,many,TGTGCCAGCAGCGGACCCAGGCACTACAACACAGATACGCAGTATTTT,CASSGPRHYNTDTQYF
14,TRBV7-9,-,TRBJ1-1,-,TGTGCCAGCAACTTAGCGGAGGAGATATATGAAGCTTTCTTT,CASNLAEEIYEAFF
15,TRBV20-1,-,TRBJ2-7,many,TGCAGTGCTAGTCACCCATCGCTGCCAACCTACGAGCAGTACTTC,CSASHPSLPTYEQYF
16,TRBV29-1,TRBD2,TRBJ2-7,many,TGCAGCGTTGGACTTAGTTTAAGCGGGGGGTCCTACGAGCAGTACTTC,CSVGLSLSGGSYEQYF
18,TRBV9,-,TRBJ2-3,-,TGTGCCAGCAGCGTAGACCGGTCCGGCGGGACTCTCACAGATACGCAGTATTTT,CASSVDRSGGTLTDTQYF
13,TRBV19,-,TRBJ1-2,few,TGTGCCAGTAGTCAACTATCTAACTATGGCTACACCTTC,CASSQLSNYGYTF